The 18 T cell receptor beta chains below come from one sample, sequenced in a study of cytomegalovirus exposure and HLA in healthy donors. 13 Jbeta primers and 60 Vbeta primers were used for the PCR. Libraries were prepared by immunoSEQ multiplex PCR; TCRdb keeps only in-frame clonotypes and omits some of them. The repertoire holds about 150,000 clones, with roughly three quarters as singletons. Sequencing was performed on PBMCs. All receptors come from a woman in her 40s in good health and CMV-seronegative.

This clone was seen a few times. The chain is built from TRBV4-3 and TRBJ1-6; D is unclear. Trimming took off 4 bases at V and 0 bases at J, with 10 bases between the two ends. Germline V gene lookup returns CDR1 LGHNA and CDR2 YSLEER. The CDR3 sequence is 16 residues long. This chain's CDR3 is CASSLQEFSYNSPLHF. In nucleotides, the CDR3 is TGCGCCAGCAGCCTCCAGGAATTCTCCTATAATTCACCCCTCCACTTT.

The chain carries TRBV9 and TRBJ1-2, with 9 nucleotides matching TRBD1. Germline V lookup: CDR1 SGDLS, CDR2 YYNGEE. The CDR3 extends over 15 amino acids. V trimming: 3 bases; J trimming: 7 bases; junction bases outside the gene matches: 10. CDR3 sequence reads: CASSADYRGRGGYTF. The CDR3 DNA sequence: TGTGCCAGCAGCGCAGACTACAGGGGGCGAGGTGGCTACACCTTC. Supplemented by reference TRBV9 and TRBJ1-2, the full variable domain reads DSGVTQTPKHLITATGQRVTLRCSPRSGDLSVYWYQQSLDQGLQFLIQYYNGEERAKGNILERFSAQQFPDLHSELNLSSLELGDSALYFCASSADYRGRGGYTFGSGTRLTVV.

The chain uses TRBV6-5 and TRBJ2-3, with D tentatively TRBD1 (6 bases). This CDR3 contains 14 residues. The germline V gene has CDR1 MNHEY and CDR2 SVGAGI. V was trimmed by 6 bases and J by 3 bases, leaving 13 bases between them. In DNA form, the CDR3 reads TGTGCCAGCAGCCACAGGGTGGAGACAGATACGCAGTATTTT. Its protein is CASSHRVETDTQYF.

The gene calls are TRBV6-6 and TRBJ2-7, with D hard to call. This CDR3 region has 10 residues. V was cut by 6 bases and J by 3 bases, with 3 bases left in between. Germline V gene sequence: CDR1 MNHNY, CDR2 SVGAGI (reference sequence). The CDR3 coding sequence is TGTGCCAGCAGGAGCTACGAGCAGTACTTC. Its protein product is CASRSYEQYF.

This CDR3 is CASSLEGAGYYEQYF. For the CDR3, the DNA is TGTGCCAGCAGCTTGGAGGGGGCAGGATACTACGAGCAGTACTTC. This chain joins TRBV5-4 and TRBJ2-7; 7 nucleotides agree with TRBD1. Germline-derived CDR1 and CDR2 are SGHNT and YYREEE (reference sequence). CDR3 length equals 15 residues. V lost 0 bases and J lost 3; bases outside the gene matches: 6.

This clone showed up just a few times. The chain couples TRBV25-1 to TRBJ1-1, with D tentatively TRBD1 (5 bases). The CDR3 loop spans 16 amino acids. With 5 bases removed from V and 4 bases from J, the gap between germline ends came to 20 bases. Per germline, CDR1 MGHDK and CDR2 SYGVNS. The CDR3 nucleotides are TGTGCCAGCAGTCAACGAGGTGGGATAAGGGGCACTGAAGCTTTCTTT. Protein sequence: CASSQRGGIRGTEAFF.

As DNA, the CDR3 is TGTGCCAGCAGCCTCCGGGAGGGGGGAGCTGAAGCTTTCTTT. Translating it yields CASSLREGGAEAFF. The chain has TRBV11-2 and TRBJ1-1; perhaps TRBD1 as D (6 bases). Per germline, CDR1 SGHAT and CDR2 FQNNGV. The CDR3 consists of 14 residues. V gave up 5 bases and J gave up 6 bases, with 16 bases separating them. Full variable domain (outside the CDR3, taken from reference TRBV11-2 and TRBJ1-1): EAGVAQSPRYKIIEKRQSVAFWCNPISGHATLYWYQQILGQGPKLLIQFQNNGVVDDSQLPKDRFSAERLKGVDSTLKIQPAKLEDSAVYLCASSLREGGAEAFFGQGTRLTVV.

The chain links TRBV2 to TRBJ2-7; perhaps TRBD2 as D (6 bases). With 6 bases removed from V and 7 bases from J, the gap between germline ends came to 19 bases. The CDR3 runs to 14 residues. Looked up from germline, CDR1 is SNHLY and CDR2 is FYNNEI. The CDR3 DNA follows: TGTGCCAGCAGGGAAAACGGACTCCGGGGGGAGCAGTACTTC. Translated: CASRENGLRGEQYF. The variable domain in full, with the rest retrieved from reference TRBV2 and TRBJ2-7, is EPEVTQTPSHQVTQMGQEVILRCVPISNHLYFYWYRQILGQKVEFLVSFYNNEISEKSEIFDDQFSVERPDGSNFTLKIRSTKLEDSAMYFCASRENGLRGEQYFGPGTRLTVT.

CDR3: CATSRVGVRDQETQYF. DNA for the CDR3: TGTGCCACCAGCAGAGTCGGTGTCAGGGATCAAGAGACCCAGTACTTC. V gene TRBV15 combines with J gene TRBJ2-5; possibly TRBD1 for D (5 bases). Between the trimmed V and J ends, which lost 1 base and 2 bases, there was a span of 14 bases. Germline CDR1 is LNHNV and CDR2 is YYDKDF (reference sequence). CDR3 length equals 16 residues. Based on the CDR3 plus reference TRBV15 and TRBJ2-5, the full variable domain is DAMVIQNPRYQVTQFGKPVTLSCSQTLNHNVMYWYQQKSSQAPKLLFHYYDKDFNNEADTPDNFQSRRPNTSFCFLDIRSPGLGDTAMYLCATSRVGVRDQETQYFGPGTRLLVL.

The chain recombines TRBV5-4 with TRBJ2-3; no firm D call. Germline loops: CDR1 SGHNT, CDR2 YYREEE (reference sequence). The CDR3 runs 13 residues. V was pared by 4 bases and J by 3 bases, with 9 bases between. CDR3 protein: CASSLPRTDTQYF. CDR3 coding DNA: TGTGCCAGCAGCCTTCCTAGGACAGATACGCAGTATTTT.

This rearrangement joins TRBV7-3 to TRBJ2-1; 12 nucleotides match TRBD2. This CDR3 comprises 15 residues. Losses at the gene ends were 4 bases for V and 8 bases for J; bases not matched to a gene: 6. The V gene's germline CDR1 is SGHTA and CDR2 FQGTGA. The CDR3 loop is CASSSLAGGEDEQFF. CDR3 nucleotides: TGTGCCAGCAGCTCTCTAGCGGGGGGGGAGGATGAGCAGTTCTTC.

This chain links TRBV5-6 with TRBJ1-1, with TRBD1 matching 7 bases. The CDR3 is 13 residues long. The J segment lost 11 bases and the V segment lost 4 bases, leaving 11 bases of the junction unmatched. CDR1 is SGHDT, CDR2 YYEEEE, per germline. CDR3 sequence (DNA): TGTGCCAGCAGCCGTACAGGGGCCGGTTCTGCTTTCTTT. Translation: CASSRTGAGSAFF.

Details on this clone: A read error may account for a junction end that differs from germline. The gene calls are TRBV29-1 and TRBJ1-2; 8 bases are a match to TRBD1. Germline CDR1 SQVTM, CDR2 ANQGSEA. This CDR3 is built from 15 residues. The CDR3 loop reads CSVEVSQGAVYGYPF. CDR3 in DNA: TGCAGCGTTGAAGTGTCCCAGGGGGCTGTCTATGGCTACCCCTTC.

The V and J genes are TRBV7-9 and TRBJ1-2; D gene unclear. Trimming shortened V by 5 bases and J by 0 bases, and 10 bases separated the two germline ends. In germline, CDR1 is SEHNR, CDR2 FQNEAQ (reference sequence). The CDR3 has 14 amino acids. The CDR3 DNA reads TGTGCCAGCAGCCGGAGTCCAGCTAACTATGGCTACACCTTC. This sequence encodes CASSRSPANYGYTF.

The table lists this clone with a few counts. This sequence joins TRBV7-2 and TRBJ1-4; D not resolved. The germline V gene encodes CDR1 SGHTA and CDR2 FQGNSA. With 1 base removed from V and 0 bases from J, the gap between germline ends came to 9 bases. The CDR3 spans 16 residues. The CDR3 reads CASSLGGRTTNEKLFF. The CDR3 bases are TGTGCCAGCAGCTTAGGAGGCCGAACAACTAATGAAAAACTGTTTTTT.

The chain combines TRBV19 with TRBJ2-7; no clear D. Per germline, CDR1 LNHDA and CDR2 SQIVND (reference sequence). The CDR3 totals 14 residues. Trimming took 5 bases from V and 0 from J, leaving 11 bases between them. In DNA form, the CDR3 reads TGTGCCAGTAGTCAATACGCGGTCTCCTACGAGCAGTACTTC. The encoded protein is CASSQYAVSYEQYF.

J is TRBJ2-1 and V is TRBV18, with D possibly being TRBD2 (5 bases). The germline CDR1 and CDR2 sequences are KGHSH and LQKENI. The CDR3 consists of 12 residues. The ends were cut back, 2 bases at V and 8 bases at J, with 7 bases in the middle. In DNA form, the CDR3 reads TGTGCCAGCTCACCAAGGCGGGATGAGCAGTTCTTC. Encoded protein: CASSPRRDEQFF.

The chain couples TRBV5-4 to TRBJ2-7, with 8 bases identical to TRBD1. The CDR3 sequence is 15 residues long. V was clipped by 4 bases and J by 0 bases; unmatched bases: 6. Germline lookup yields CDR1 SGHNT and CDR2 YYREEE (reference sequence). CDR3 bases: TGTGCCAGCAGCCCGGGACAGGACCCCTCCTACGAGCAGTACTTC. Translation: CASSPGQDPSYEQYF. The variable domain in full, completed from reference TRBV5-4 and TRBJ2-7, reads ETGVTQSPTHLIKTRGQQVTLRCSSQSGHNTVSWYQQALGQGPQFIFQYYREEENGRGNFPPRFSGLQFPNYSSELNVNALELDDSALYLCASSPGQDPSYEQYFGPGTRLTVT.